This is a list of T cell receptor beta chains from one sample in a study of T cells in Graves' hyperthyroidism and ophthalmopathy. TCRdb re-called the multiplex PCR reads through MiXCR, storing one row per CDR3 protein. The data hold approximately 330,000 distinct CDR3 sequences, with about an eighth observed a single time. Sequencing was done on a sample of blood. The source of these receptors is a woman aged 40-49 years with Graves' ophthalmopathy. CDR3s include the opening cysteine and the closing phenylalanine or tryptophan. The D gene is left open where the match is weak. Clone size is not always given. Where it is, it says once, few, many or a class for expanded clones.

size: many; J: TRBJ2-3; D: -; V: TRBV2; CDR3: CASTPGGAADTQYF; DNA: TGTGCCAGCACACCTGGGGGTGCAGCAGATACGCAGTATTTT
size: -; J: TRBJ1-5; D: -; V: TRBV10-3; CDR3: CATHGLESDQPQHF; DNA: TGTGCCACCCATGGGTTAGAATCCGATCAGCCCCAGCATTTT
size: many; J: TRBJ2-1; D: TRBD2; V: TRBV12-3/TRBV12-4; CDR3: CASAPGTSTYEQFF; DNA: TGTGCCAGTGCTCCCGGGACTAGTACGTATGAGCAGTTCTTC
size: many; J: TRBJ2-2; D: TRBD2; V: TRBV11-2; CDR3: CASSKAGTTSGELFF; DNA: TGTGCCAGCAGCAAAGCCGGGACTACCTCCGGGGAGCTGTTTTTT
size: many; J: TRBJ2-2; D: TRBD2; V: TRBV6-1; CDR3: CASSTSGDTGELFF; DNA: TGTGCCAGCAGTACTAGCGGGGACACCGGGGAGCTGTTTTTT
size: -; J: TRBJ2-1; D: -; V: TRBV11-2; CDR3: CASSLEAGAEPPYNEQFF; DNA: TGTGCCAGCAGCTTAGAGGCAGGGGCCGAACCCCCCTACAATGAGCAGTTCTTC
size: -; J: TRBJ2-3; D: TRBD2; V: TRBV3-1; CDR3: CASSQKGGLAGRRDTDTQYF; DNA: TGTGCCAGCAGCCAAAAAGGGGGACTAGCGGGAAGGAGGGATACAGATACGCAGTATTTT
size: -; J: TRBJ1-3; D: -; V: TRBV5-6; CDR3: CASSLIAGISSGNTIYF; DNA: TGTGCCAGCAGCTTGATCGCCGGAATTAGCTCTGGAAACACCATATATTTT
size: many; J: TRBJ1-1; D: TRBD1; V: TRBV2; CDR3: CASSELRQGLGTEAFF; DNA: TGTGCCAGCAGTGAACTAAGACAGGGTTTGGGCACTGAAGCTTTCTTT
size: many; J: TRBJ1-1; D: -; V: TRBV2; CDR3: CASSDIGRSLLEAFF; DNA: TGTGCCAGCAGTGATATCGGGAGGTCGCTGCTTGAAGCTTTCTTT
size: many; J: TRBJ2-1; D: TRBD2; V: TRBV7-9; CDR3: CASSLTSGSDEQFF; DNA: TGTGCCAGCAGCTTAACTAGCGGGAGTGATGAGCAGTTCTTC
size: many; J: TRBJ2-7; D: TRBD1; V: TRBV11-2; CDR3: CASSEPGQGSSYEQYF; DNA: TGTGCCAGCAGCGAGCCGGGACAGGGCAGCTCCTACGAGCAGTACTTC
size: many; J: TRBJ2-1; D: TRBD2; V: TRBV19; CDR3: CASRVSGTRRGGVNEQFF; DNA: TGTGCCAGTAGAGTTTCCGGTACGAGGCGGGGGGGCGTAAATGAGCAGTTCTTC
size: -; J: TRBJ2-7; D: -; V: TRBV7-8; CDR3: CASSPGRGRRGEQYF; DNA: TGTGCCAGCAGCCCAGGGCGAGGGCGCAGGGGCGAGCAGTACTTC
size: many; J: TRBJ2-7; D: TRBD1; V: TRBV7-6; CDR3: CASSLGRGTAIYEQYF; DNA: TGTGCCAGCAGCTTAGGGAGAGGGACAGCGATCTACGAGCAGTACTTC
size: many; J: TRBJ2-6; D: -; V: TRBV2; CDR3: CASSGWVSGANVLTF; DNA: TGTGCCAGCAGTGGATGGGTCTCTGGGGCCAACGTCCTGACTTTC
size: few; J: TRBJ1-4; D: -; V: TRBV7-6; CDR3: CASSSKGFPTNEKLFF; DNA: TGTGCCAGCAGCTCGAAGGGATTCCCAACTAATGAAAAACTGTTTTTT
size: few; J: TRBJ1-4; D: -; V: TRBV18; CDR3: CASSPRTSHNEKLFF; DNA: TGTGCCAGCTCACCACGGACAAGTCACAATGAAAAACTGTTTTTT
size: many; J: TRBJ2-7; D: TRBD1; V: TRBV12-3/TRBV12-4; CDR3: CASSLGQGYNEQYF; DNA: TGTGCCAGCAGTTTGGGACAGGGATACAACGAGCAGTACTTC
size: few; J: TRBJ1-1; D: TRBD1; V: TRBV7-9; CDR3: CASSAQTGAFTEAFF; DNA: TGTGCCAGCAGCGCCCAGACAGGGGCCTTTACTGAAGCTTTCTTT
size: many; J: TRBJ2-5; D: TRBD2; V: TRBV2; CDR3: CASRRGTSGETQYF; DNA: TGTGCCAGCAGGCGGGGGACCTCGGGAGAGACCCAGTACTTC
size: many; J: TRBJ2-6; D: TRBD1; V: TRBV6-6; CDR3: CASSYETTGLSSGANVLTF; DNA: TGTGCCAGCAGTTACGAAACGACAGGGCTAAGCTCTGGGGCCAACGTCCTGACTTTC
size: many; J: TRBJ2-1; D: -; V: TRBV12-3/TRBV12-4; CDR3: CASSFLNEQFF; DNA: TGTGCCAGCAGTTTTCTCAATGAGCAGTTCTTC
size: -; J: TRBJ2-1; D: TRBD1; V: TRBV20-1; CDR3: CSARDQDRGLPQQFF; DNA: TGCAGTGCTAGAGATCAAGACAGGGGTTTGCCTCAGCAGTTCTTC
size: -; J: TRBJ2-3; D: TRBD2; V: TRBV5-8; CDR3: CASSPGLAGAVDTQYF; DNA: TGTGCCAGCAGCCCGGGACTAGCGGGAGCTGTGGATACGCAGTATTTT
size: many; J: TRBJ1-2; D: -; V: TRBV2; CDR3: CASRERPRLEGYTF; DNA: TGTGCCAGCAGGGAAAGACCCAGGCTGGAGGGCTACACCTTC
size: many; J: TRBJ2-3; D: TRBD2; V: TRBV6-1; CDR3: CASSHREAGAGTDTQYF; DNA: TGTGCCAGCAGTCATAGGGAAGCGGGAGCTGGCACAGATACGCAGTATTTT
size: few; J: TRBJ2-1; D: TRBD1; V: TRBV11-2; CDR3: CASRTTGGNNEQFF; DNA: TGTGCCAGCAGAACGACAGGGGGTAACAATGAGCAGTTCTTC
size: -; J: TRBJ2-3; D: -; V: TRBV5-6; CDR3: CASSLVTGFSTDTQYF; DNA: TGTGCCAGCAGCTTGGTGACAGGCTTTAGCACAGATACGCAGTATTTT
size: -; J: TRBJ2-7; D: TRBD1; V: TRBV7-9; CDR3: CASSLGGAGTGEQYF; DNA: TGTGCCAGCAGCTTAGGAGGGGCAGGGACAGGGGAGCAGTACTTC
size: many; J: TRBJ2-7; D: TRBD2; V: TRBV15; CDR3: CATSRDLLAGGGEQYF; DNA: TGTGCCACCAGCAGAGATCTGCTAGCGGGAGGAGGCGAGCAGTACTTC
size: many; J: TRBJ1-6; D: TRBD1; V: TRBV20-1; CDR3: CSARALGTGVSPLHF; DNA: TGCAGTGCTAGAGCCCTCGGGACAGGGGTTTCACCCCTCCACTTT
size: -; J: TRBJ1-5; D: -; V: TRBV24-1; CDR3: CATSFYPRGQGNQSQHF; DNA: TGTGCCACCAGTTTTTATCCACGGGGTCAGGGCAATCAGTCCCAGCATTTT
size: many; J: TRBJ1-5; D: -; V: TRBV6-1; CDR3: CASRRSLGLSQHF; DNA: TGTGCCAGCAGGAGATCGCTCGGACTGTCCCAGCATTTT
size: many; J: TRBJ1-4; D: -; V: TRBV12-3/TRBV12-4; CDR3: CASSLGRNEKLFF; DNA: TGTGCCAGCAGTTTAGGGAGGAATGAAAAACTGTTTTTT
size: many; J: TRBJ1-1; D: -; V: TRBV11-1; CDR3: CASSPTRDTEAFF; DNA: TGTGCCAGCAGCCCGACTAGGGACACTGAAGCTTTCTTT
size: many; J: TRBJ1-5; D: -; V: TRBV20-1; CDR3: CSARGRSGVRWPQHF; DNA: TGCAGTGCTAGAGGAAGGTCCGGGGTCAGGTGGCCCCAGCATTTT
size: -; J: TRBJ2-5; D: TRBD1; V: TRBV29-1; CDR3: CSVEGTGAGEGETQYF; DNA: TGCAGCGTTGAAGGGACAGGGGCCGGGGAAGGGGAGACCCAGTACTTC
size: few; J: TRBJ1-4; D: -; V: TRBV19; CDR3: CASSMAGRTNEKLFF; DNA: TGTGCCAGTAGTATGGCGGGGCGGACTAATGAAAAACTGTTTTTT
size: many; J: TRBJ2-1; D: TRBD1; V: TRBV12-5; CDR3: CASGLVASTGSYNEQFF; DNA: TGTGCTAGTGGTTTGGTAGCTTCGACAGGGAGTTACAATGAGCAGTTCTTC
size: many; J: TRBJ1-2; D: -; V: TRBV19; CDR3: CASSIEIGGLYGYTF; DNA: TGTGCCAGTAGTATCGAGATCGGCGGGCTCTATGGCTACACCTTC
size: -; J: TRBJ2-1; D: TRBD2; V: TRBV9; CDR3: CASSPGLAGVEEQFF; DNA: TGTGCCAGCAGCCCGGGACTAGCGGGAGTGGAAGAGCAGTTCTTC
size: many; J: TRBJ2-5; D: TRBD2; V: TRBV12-5; CDR3: CASGELAGGPSGETQYF; DNA: TGTGCTAGTGGCGAACTAGCGGGGGGGCCTTCGGGAGAGACCCAGTACTTC
size: -; J: TRBJ1-4; D: -; V: TRBV6-2/TRBV6-3; CDR3: CASSGGGGYNEKLFF; DNA: TGTGCCAGCAGTGGAGGGGGAGGGTATAATGAAAAACTGTTTTTT
size: -; J: TRBJ2-2; D: TRBD2; V: TRBV3-1; CDR3: CASSQIRAGGSTGELFF; DNA: TGTGCCAGCAGCCAAATCAGGGCGGGGGGTAGCACCGGGGAGCTGTTTTTT
size: many; J: TRBJ1-5; D: -; V: TRBV18; CDR3: CASSLYWTDSQPQHF; DNA: TGTGCCAGCTCACTATATTGGACAGATTCTCAGCCCCAGCATTTT
size: many; J: TRBJ1-1; D: TRBD1; V: TRBV2; CDR3: CASSLQGVYTEAFF; DNA: TGTGCCAGCAGTCTACAGGGGGTCTACACTGAAGCTTTCTTT
size: many; J: TRBJ1-2; D: TRBD1; V: TRBV7-9; CDR3: CASSKVRTGVRNYGYTF; DNA: TGTGCCAGCAGCAAAGTACGGACAGGGGTCCGAAACTATGGCTACACCTTC
size: -; J: TRBJ1-4; D: TRBD1; V: TRBV12-3/TRBV12-4; CDR3: CASNFIGQGNEKLFF; DNA: TGTGCCAGCAATTTTATCGGACAGGGAAATGAAAAACTGTTTTTT
size: -; J: TRBJ2-2; D: TRBD2; V: TRBV10-2; CDR3: CASSWTSGRSGTGELFF; DNA: TGCGCCAGCAGTTGGACTAGCGGGAGGAGTGGCACCGGGGAGCTGTTTTTT
size: -; J: TRBJ1-6; D: -; V: TRBV7-2; CDR3: CASSLKEGGGSYNSPLHF; DNA: TGTGCCAGCAGCCTGAAGGAGGGTGGTGGGTCCTATAATTCACCCCTCCACTTT